The present entry profiles one T cell receptor beta chain with its context. The clone's antigen remains unknown. There are no base qualities to consult, and no much larger clone falls within one base. These data come from a study of T cell changes during pregnancy in multiple sclerosis (dated by TCRdb to the late 2010s). About the full investigation: The study examined how the T cell repertoire changed over the course of pregnancy in women with multiple sclerosis.

The library was made by the immunoSEQ multiplex PCR assay. What TCRdb holds here is the immuneACCESS table cut down to in-frame rearrangements. Part of the clones is not present; checked against another copy, under half of the missing clones reflect an unresolved V gene, and the others are unexplained. Recorded for this sample are under 45,000 clones; about 88% of them occurred a single time. The ten largest account for 4.1% of the sample. Between the V and J ends, shortened by 0 bases and 5 bases respectively, the junction contains 12 bases. Per the germline V gene, SGDLS is the CDR1 and YYNGEE is the CDR2. Inclusive of the bounding cysteine and phenylalanine, the CDR3 is 15 residues long. Of all the DNA, just the CDR3 is kept, 45 bases in frame from base 1.

This TCR came from a female donor with multiple sclerosis, enrolled in a pregnancy study. The source was CD8+ T cells from peripheral blood mononuclear cells, collected in the first trimester of pregnancy. The chain links TRBV9 with TRBJ2-1; a tentative D call is TRBD2 (6 bases match). CDR3 sequence: CASSVVGGIDNEQFF. The DNA sequence follows: TGTGCCAGCAGCGTAGTCGGGGGTATCGACAATGAGCAGTTCTTC.